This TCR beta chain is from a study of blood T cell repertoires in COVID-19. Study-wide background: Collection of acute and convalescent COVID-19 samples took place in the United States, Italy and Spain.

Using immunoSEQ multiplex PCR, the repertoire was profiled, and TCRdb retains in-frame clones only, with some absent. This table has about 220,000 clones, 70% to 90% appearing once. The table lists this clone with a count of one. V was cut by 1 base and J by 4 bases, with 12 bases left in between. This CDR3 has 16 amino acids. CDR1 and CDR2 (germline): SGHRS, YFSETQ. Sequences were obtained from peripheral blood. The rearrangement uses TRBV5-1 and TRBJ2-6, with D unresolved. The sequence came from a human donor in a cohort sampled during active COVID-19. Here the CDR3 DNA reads TGCGCCAGCAGCTTGTCCCCAAGCACCGGGGCCAACGTCCTGACTTTC. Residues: CASSLSPSTGANVLTF.